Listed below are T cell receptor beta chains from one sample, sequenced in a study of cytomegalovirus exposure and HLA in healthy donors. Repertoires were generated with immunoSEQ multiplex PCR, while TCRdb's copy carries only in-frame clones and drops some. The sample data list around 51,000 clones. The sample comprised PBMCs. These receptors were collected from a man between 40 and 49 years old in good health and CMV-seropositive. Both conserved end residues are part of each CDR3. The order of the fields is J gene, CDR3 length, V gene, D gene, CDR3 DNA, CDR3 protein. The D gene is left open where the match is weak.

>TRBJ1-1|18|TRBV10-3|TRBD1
TGTGCCATCAGTCGCACCCAACCGGGACAGATTATGAACACTGAAGCTTTCTTT
CAISRTQPGQIMNTEAFF
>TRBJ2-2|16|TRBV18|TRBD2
TGTGCCAGCTCACGGACTAGCGGGGGGTCCACCGGGGAGCTGTTTTTT
CASSRTSGGSTGELFF
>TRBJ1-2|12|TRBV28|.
TGTGCCAGCAGTTTGCCAGGGAATGGCTACACCTTC
CASSLPGNGYTF
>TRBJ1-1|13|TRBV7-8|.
TGTGCCAGCAGCTTCAACTTAAACACTGAAGCTTTCTTT
CASSFNLNTEAFF
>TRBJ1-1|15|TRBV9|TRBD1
TGTGCCAGCAGCGTCTCACAGGGGGCCAACACTGAAGCTTTCTTT
CASSVSQGANTEAFF
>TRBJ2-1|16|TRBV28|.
TGTGCCAGCAGGGGCGGGGGCCATAACTCCTACAATGAGCAGTTCTTC
CASRGGGHNSYNEQFF
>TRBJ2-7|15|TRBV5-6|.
TGTGCCAGCAGCTTCGGGAGCGAATTGGCCTACGAGCAGTACTTC
CASSFGSELAYEQYF
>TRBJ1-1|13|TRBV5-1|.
TGCGCCAGCAGGAATACAGTACCCGGGGAGGCTTTCTTT
CASRNTVPGEAFF
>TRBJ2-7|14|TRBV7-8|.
TGTGCCAGCAGCCGCGTCTTCGGGACCTACGAGCAGTACTTC
CASSRVFGTYEQYF
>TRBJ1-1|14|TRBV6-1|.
TGTGCCAGCAGGACACAGGACATGAACACTGAAGCTTTCTTT
CASRTQDMNTEAFF
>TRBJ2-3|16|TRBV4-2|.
TGTGCCAGCAGCCAAGATCACCAGGCTAGCACAGATACGCAGTATTTT
CASSQDHQASTDTQYF
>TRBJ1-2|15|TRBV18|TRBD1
TGTGCCAGCTCACCAGAGACAGGGGGCGACTATGGCTACACCTTC
CASSPETGGDYGYTF
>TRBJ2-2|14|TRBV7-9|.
TGTGCCAGCAGTGACGTGCGAGGGACCGGGGAGCTGTTTTTT
CASSDVRGTGELFF
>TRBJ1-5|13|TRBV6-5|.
TGTGCCAGCAGGGGGAGGGGGAGCCAGCCCCAGCATTTT
CASRGRGSQPQHF
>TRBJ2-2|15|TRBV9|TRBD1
TGTGCCAGTTCGACGGGATCAGGGGGCACCGGGGAGCTGTTTTTT
CASSTGSGGTGELFF
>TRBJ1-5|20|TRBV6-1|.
TGTGCCAGCAGTGTCCGGAATGGGGTACAGGGTTCGATTGGCAATCAGCCCCAGCATTTT
CASSVRNGVQGSIGNQPQHF
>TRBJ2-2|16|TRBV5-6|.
TGTGCCAGCAGCTTTAAACAGGGCGCGAACACCGGGGAGCTGTTTTTT
CASSFKQGANTGELFF
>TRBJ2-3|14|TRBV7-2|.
TGTGCCAGCAGCTCGGGGGTTAGCACAGATACGCAGTATTTT
CASSSGVSTDTQYF
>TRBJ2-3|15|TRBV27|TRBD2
TGTGCCAGCAGTTCCCCACTAGCGGGAACAGATACGCAGTATTTT
CASSSPLAGTDTQYF
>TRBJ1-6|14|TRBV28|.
TGTGCCAGCACCCAGGGCAGGCGCAATTCACCCCTCCACTTT
CASTQGRRNSPLHF
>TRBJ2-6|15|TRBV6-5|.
TGTGCCAGCAGTTACGAGAGCTCTGGGGCCAACGTCCTGACTTTC
CASSYESSGANVLTF
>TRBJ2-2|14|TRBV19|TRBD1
TGTGCCAGTAGTACGGACAGGGCGGTCGGGGAGCTGTTTTTT
CASSTDRAVGELFF
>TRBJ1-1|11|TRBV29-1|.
TGCAGCGTTGAAAGTGAGACTGAAGCTTTCTTT
CSVESETEAFF
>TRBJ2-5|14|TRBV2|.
TGTGCCAGCATTAGGGACATATTTGGGGAGACCCAGTACTTC
CASIRDIFGETQYF
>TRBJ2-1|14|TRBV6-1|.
TGTGCCAGCAGTGAATTGAGCTCCTACAATGAGCAGTTCTTC
CASSELSSYNEQFF
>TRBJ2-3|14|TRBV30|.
TGTGCCTGGGATGACCGACTACCTCCAGATACGCAGTATTTT
CAWDDRLPPDTQYF
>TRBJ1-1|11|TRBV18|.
TGTGCCAGCTCCACTCAAGATGAAGCTTTCTTT
CASSTQDEAFF